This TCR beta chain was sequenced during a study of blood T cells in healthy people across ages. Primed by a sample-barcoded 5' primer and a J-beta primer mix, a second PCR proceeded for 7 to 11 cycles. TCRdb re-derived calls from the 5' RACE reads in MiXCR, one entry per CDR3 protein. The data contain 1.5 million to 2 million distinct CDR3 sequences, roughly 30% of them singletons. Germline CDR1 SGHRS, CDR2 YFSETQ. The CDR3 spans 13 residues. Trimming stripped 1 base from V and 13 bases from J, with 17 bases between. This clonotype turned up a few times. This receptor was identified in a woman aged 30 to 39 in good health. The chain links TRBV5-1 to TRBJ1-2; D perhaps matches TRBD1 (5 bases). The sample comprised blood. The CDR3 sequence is CASSLSQDGGSTF. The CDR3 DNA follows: TGCGCCAGCAGCTTGTCACAAGATGGGGGAAGCACCTTC.